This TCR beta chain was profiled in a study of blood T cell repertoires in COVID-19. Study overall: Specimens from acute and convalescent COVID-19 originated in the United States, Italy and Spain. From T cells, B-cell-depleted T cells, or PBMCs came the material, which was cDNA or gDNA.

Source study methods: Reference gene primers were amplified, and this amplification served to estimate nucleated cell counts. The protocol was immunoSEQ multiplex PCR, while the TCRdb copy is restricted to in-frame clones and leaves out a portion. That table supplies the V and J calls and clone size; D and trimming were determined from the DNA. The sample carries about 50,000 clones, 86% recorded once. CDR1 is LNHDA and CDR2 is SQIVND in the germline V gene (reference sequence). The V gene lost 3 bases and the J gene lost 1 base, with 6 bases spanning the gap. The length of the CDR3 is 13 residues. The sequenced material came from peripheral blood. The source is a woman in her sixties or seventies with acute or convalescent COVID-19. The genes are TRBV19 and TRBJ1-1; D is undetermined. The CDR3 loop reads CASSMGWNTEAFF. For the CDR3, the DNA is TGTGCCAGTAGTATGGGCTGGAACACTGAAGCTTTCTTT.